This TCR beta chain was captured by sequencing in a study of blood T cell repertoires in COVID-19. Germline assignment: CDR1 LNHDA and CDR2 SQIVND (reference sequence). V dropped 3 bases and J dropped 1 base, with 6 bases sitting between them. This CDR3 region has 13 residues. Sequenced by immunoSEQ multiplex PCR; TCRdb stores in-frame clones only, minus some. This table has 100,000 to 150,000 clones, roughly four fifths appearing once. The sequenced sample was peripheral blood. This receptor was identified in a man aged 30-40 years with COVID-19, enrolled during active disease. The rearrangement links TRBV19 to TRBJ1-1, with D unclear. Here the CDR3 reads CASSIKPNTEAFF. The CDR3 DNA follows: TGTGCCAGTAGTATTAAGCCGAACACTGAAGCTTTCTTT. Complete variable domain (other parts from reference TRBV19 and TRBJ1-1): DGGITQSPKYLFRKEGQNVTLSCEQNLNHDAMYWYRQDPGQGLRLIYYSQIVNDFQKGDIAEGYSVSREKKESFPLTVTSAQKNPTAFYLCASSIKPNTEAFFGQGTRLTVV.